The 2 T cell receptor beta chains below were found in one sample sequenced in a study of OX40 agonist ivuxolimab in advanced cancers. Only in-frame clones appear in the TCRdb table, and some are missing; sequencing was by immunoSEQ multiplex PCR. The sample holds 25,000 to 40,000 clones, 82% seen once. Sample: CD4+ or CD8+ T cells sorted from blood, taken in a trial of the OX40 agonist ivuxolimab. These receptors all stem from an adult with an advanced solid tumor such as melanoma, head and neck, liver or kidney cancer.

The chain joins TRBV13 to TRBJ2-3; tentatively, D is TRBD1 (6 bases). CDR1 PRHDT and CDR2 FYEKMQ come from the germline V gene (reference sequence). Deletions cut 5 bases from V and 0 bases from J, with 15 bases between. This CDR3 has 16 amino acids. In DNA form, the CDR3 reads TGTGCCAGCAGCCATCCAAGGACAGACAGCACAGATACGCAGTATTTT. Its translation is CASSHPRTDSTDTQYF.

The V call is TRBV9, the J call TRBJ2-5; TRBD2 agrees at 10 bases. Gene TRBJ2-7 matches the end of the DNA better, so the J call may be wrong. The CDR3 extends over 17 amino acids. Germline loops: CDR1 SGDLS, CDR2 YYNGEE. In nucleotides, the CDR3 is TGTGCCAGCAGCCCTCGCTCCGGGACTAGCGCAGGAGACGAGCAGTACTTC. This encodes CASSPRSGTSAGDEQYF.